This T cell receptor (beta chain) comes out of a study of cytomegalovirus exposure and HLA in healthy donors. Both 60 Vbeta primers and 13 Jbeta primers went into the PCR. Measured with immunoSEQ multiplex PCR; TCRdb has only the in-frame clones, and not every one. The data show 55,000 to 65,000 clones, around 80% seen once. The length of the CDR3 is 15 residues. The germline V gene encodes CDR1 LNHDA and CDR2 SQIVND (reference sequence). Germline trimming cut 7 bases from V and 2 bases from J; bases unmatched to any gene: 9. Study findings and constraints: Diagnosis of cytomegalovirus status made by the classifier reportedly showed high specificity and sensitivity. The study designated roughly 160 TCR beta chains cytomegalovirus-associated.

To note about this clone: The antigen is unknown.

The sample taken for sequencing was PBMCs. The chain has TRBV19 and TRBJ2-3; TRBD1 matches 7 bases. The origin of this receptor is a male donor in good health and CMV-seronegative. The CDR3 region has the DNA TGTGCCAGTACGTTGAACAGGGGACCCACAGATACGCAGTATTTT. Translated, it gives CASTLNRGPTDTQYF. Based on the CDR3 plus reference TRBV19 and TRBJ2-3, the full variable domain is DGGITQSPKYLFRKEGQNVTLSCEQNLNHDAMYWYRQDPGQGLRLIYYSQIVNDFQKGDIAEGYSVSREKKESFPLTVTSAQKNPTAFYLCASTLNRGPTDTQYFGPGTRLTVL.